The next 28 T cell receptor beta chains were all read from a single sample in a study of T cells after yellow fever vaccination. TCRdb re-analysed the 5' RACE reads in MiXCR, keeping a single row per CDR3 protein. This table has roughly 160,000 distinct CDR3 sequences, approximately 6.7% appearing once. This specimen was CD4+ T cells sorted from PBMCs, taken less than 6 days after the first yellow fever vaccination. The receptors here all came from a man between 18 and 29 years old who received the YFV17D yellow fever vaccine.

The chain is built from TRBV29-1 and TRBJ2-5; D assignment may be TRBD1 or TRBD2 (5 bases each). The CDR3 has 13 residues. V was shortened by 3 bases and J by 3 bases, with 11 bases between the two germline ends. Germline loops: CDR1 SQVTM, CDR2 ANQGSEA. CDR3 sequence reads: CSVEALGEETQYF. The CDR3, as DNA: TGCAGCGTTGAGGCGCTGGGGGAAGAGACCCAGTACTTC.

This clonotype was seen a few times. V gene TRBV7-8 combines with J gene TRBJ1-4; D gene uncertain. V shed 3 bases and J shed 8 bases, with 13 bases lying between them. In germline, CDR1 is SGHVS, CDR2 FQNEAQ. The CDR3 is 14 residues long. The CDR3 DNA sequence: TGTGCCAGCAGCTTTTTTGGCCCGGGGGAAAAACTGTTTTTT. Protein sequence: CASSFFGPGEKLFF. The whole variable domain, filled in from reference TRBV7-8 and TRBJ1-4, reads GAGVSQSPRYKVAKRGQDVALRCDPISGHVSLFWYQQALGQGPEFLTYFQNEAQLDKSGLPSDRFFAERPEGSVSTLKIQRTQQEDSAVYLCASSFFGPGEKLFFGSGTQLSVL.

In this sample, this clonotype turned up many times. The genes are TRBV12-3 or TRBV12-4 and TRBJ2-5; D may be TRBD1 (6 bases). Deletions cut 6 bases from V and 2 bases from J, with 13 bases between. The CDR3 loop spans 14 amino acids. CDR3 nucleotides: TGTGCCAGCAGCTCAGGACAGATGCAAGAGACCCAGTACTTC. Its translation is CASSSGQMQETQYF.

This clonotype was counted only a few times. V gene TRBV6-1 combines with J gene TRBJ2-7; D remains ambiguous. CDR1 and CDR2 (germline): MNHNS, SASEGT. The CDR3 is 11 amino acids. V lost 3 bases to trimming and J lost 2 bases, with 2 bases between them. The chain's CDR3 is CASSETYEQYV. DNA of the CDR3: TGTGCCAGCAGTGAGACCTACGAGCAGTACGTC.

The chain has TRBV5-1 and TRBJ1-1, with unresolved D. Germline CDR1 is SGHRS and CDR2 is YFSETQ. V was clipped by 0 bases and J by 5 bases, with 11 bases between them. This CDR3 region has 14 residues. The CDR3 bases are TGCGCCAGCAGCTTGGAGGAATTGGGAACTGAAGCTTTCTTT. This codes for CASSLEELGTEAFF. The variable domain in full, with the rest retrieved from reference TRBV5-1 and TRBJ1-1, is KAGVTQTPRYLIKTRGQQVTLSCSPISGHRSVSWYQQTPGQGLQFLFEYFSETQRNKGNFPGRFSGRQFSNSRSEMNVSTLELGDSALYLCASSLEELGTEAFFGQGTRLTVV.

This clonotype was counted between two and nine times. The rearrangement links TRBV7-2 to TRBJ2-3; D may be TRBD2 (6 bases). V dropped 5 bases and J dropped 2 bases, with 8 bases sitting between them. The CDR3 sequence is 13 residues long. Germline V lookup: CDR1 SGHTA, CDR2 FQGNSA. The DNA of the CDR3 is TGTGCCAGCAGCAGGGACTTCACAGATACGCAGTATTTT. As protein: CASSRDFTDTQYF.

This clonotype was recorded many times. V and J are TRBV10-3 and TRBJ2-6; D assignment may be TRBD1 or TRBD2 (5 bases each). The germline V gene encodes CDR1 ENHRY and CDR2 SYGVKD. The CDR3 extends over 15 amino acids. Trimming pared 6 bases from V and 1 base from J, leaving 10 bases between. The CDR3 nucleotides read TGTGCCATCAGCCGGGGCGAGTCTGGGGCCAACGTCCTGACTTTC. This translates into CAISRGESGANVLTF.

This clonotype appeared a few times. The CDR3 loop is CASSRTTASEQYV. For the CDR3, the DNA is TGTGCCAGCAGCCGCACGACAGCCTCAGAGCAGTACGTC. The chain has TRBV3-1 and TRBJ2-7, with D perhaps matching TRBD1 (5 bases). Trimming took 4 bases from V and 7 from J, leaving 14 bases between them. The CDR3 consists of 13 residues. Germline assignment: CDR1 LGHDT and CDR2 YNNKEL (reference sequence).

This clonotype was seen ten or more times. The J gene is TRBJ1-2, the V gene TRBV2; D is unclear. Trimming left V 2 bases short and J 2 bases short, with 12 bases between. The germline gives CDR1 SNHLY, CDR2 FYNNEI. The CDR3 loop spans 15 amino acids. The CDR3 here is CASSELSVGNYGYTF. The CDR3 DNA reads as TGTGCCAGCAGTGAATTGTCGGTGGGGAACTATGGCTACACCTTC.

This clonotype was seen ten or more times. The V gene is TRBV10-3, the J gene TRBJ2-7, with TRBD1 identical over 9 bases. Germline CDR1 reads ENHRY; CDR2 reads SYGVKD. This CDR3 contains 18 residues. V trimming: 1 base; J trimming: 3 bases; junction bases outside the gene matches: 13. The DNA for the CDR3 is TGTGCCATCAGTGAGTACCGGTCCGGGACAGGGAATAACTACGAGCAGTACTTC. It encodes CAISEYRSGTGNNYEQYF.

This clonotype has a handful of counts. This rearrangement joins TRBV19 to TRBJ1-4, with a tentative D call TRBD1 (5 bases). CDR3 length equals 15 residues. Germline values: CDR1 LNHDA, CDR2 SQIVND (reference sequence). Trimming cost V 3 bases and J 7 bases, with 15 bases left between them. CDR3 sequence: CASSMNGARLEKLFF. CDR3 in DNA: TGTGCCAGTAGTATGAACGGGGCGCGACTTGAAAAACTGTTTTTT.

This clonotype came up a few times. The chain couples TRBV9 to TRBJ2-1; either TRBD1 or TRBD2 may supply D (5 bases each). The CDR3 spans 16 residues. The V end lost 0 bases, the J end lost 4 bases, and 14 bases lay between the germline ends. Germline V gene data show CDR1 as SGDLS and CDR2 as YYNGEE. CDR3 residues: CASSVGGQGRYNEQFF. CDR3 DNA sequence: TGTGCCAGCAGCGTAGGAGGGCAGGGAAGGTACAATGAGCAGTTCTTC.

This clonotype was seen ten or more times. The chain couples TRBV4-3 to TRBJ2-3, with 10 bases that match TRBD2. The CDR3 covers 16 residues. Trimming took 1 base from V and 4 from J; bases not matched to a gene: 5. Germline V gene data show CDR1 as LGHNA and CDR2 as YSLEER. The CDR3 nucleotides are TGCGCCAGCAGCCAAGGAAATAGCGGGGGGCCAGATACGCAGTATTTT. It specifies CASSQGNSGGPDTQYF.

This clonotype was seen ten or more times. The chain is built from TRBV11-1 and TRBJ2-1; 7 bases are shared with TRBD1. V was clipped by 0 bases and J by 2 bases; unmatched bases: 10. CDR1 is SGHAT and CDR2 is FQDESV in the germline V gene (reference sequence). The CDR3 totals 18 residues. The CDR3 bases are TGTGCCAGCAGCTTAGCGCGACTCCGGGACAGCCCCTACAATGAGCAGTTCTTC. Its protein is CASSLARLRDSPYNEQFF.

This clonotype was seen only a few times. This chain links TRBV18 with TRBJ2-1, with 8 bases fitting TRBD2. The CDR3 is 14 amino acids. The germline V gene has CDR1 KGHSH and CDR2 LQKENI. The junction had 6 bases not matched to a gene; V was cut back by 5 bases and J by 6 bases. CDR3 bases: TGTGCCAGCTCAGCGGGGGGCCCGGTCAATGAGCAGTTCTTC. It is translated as CASSAGGPVNEQFF.

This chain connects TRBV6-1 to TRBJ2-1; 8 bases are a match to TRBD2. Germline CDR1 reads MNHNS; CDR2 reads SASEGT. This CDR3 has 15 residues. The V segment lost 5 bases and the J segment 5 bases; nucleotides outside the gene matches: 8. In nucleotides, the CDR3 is TGTGCCAGCAGTATTCCGGGGGGGCTAAACAATGAGCAGTTCTTC. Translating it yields CASSIPGGLNNEQFF.

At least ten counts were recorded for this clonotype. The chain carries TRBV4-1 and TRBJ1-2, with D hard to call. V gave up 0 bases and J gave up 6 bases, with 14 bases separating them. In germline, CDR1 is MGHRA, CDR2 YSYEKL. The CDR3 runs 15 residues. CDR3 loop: CASSQDQRGKNGYTF. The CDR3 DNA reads TGCGCCAGCAGCCAAGATCAGCGAGGGAAAAATGGCTACACCTTC.

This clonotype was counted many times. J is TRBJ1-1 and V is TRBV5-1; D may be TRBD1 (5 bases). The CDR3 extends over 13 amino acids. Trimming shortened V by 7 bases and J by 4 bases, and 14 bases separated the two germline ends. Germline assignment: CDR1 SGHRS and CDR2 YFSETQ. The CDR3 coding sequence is TGCGCCAGCGGGGGGGAACTAGGCACTGAAGCTTTCTTT. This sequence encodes CASGGELGTEAFF.

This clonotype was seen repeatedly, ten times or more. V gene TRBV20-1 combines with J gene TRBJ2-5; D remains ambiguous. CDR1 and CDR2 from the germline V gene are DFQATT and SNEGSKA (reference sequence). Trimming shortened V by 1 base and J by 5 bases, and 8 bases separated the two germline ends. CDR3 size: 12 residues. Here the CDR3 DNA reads TGCAGTGCTAGAGGGAACCGGGAGACCCAGTACTTC. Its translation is CSARGNRETQYF.

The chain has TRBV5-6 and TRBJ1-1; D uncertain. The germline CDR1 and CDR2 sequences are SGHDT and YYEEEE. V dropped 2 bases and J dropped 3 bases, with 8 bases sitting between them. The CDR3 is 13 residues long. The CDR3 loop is CASSFPPHTEAFF. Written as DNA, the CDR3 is TGTGCCAGCAGCTTCCCCCCGCACACTGAAGCTTTCTTT.

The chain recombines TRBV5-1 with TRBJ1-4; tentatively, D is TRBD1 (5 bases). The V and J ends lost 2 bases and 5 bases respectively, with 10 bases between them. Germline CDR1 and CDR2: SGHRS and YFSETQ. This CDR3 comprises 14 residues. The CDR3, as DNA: TGCGCCAGCAGCTTAGAAAGGGGAAATGAAAAACTGTTTTTT. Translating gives CASSLERGNEKLFF.

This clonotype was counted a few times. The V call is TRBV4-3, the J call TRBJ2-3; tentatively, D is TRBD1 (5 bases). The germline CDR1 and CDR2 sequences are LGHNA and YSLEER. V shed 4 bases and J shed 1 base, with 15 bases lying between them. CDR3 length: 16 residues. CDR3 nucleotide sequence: TGCGCCAGCAGCCGGAATCTACAGGACCGCACAGATACGCAGTATTTT. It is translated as CASSRNLQDRTDTQYF.

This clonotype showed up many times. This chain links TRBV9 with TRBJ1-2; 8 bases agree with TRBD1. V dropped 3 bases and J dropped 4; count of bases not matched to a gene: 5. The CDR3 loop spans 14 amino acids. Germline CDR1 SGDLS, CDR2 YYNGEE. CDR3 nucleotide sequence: TGTGCCAGCAGCGCGGGGACAGGCCTCTATGGCTACACCTTC. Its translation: CASSAGTGLYGYTF.

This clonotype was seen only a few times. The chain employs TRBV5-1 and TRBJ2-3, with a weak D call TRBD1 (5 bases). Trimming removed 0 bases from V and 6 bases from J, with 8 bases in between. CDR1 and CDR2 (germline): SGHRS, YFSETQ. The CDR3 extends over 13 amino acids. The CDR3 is CASSLGGEDTQYF. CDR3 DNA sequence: TGCGCCAGCAGCTTGGGGGGCGAGGATACGCAGTATTTT.

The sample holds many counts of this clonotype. CDR3 protein: CASSGSEGAVQAGGYTF. The DNA for the CDR3 is TGTGCCAGCAGTGGGTCGGAGGGGGCCGTACAAGCGGGGGGCTACACCTTC. V and J are TRBV27 and TRBJ1-2; TRBD1 matches at 7 bases. This CDR3 has 17 amino acids. Trimming removed 5 bases from V and 8 bases from J; junction bases left unmatched: 20. Germline CDR1 MNHEY, CDR2 SMNVEV (reference sequence).

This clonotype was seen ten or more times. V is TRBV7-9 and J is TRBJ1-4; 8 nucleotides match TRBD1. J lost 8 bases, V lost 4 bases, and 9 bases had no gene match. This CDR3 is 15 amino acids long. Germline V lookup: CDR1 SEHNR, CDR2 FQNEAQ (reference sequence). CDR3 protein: CASSSTDRVNEKLFF. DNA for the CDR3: TGTGCCAGCAGCTCCACGGACAGGGTAAACGAAAAACTGTTTTTT.

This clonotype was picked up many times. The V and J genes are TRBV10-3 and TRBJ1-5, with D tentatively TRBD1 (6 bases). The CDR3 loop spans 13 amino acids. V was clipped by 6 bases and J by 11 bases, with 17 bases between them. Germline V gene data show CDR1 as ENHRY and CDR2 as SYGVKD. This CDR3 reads CAIRSVQGKSQHF. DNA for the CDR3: TGTGCCATCAGGTCCGTACAGGGTAAGTCCCAGCATTTT.

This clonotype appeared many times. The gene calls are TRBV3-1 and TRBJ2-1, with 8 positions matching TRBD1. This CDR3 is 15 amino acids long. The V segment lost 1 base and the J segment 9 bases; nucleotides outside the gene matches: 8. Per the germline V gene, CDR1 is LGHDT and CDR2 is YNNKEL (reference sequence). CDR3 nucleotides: TGTGCCAGCAGCCAAGGTCAGAGACAGGGGTCTGAGCAGTTCTTC. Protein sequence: CASSQGQRQGSEQFF.